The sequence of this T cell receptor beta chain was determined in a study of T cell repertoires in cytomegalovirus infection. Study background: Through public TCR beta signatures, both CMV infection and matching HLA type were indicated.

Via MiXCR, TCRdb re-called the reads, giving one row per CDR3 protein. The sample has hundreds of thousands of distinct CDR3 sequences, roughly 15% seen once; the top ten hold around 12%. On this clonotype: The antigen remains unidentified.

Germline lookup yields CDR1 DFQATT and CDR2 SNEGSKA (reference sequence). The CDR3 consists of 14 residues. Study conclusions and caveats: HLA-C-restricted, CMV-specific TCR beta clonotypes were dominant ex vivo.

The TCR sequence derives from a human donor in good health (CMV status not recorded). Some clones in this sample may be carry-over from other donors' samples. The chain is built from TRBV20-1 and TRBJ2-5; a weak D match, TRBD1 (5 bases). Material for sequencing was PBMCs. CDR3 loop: CSANDRPFQETQYF. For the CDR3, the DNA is TGCAGCGCCAATGACAGACCTTTTCAAGAGACCCAGTACTTC.